The 28 T cell receptor beta chains reported below all come from one sample, sequenced in a study of T cell responses to AZD1222 COVID-19 vaccine. TCRdb keeps only in-frame clones here, not all; method: immunoSEQ multiplex PCR. Here the sample spans about 110,000 clones, around nine tenths being singletons. This specimen was peripheral blood, taken on day 0 of AZD1222 vaccination. These receptors were collected from an adult in good health.

The count of this clone is one. This chain links TRBV15 with TRBJ1-6, with a possible D match to TRBD1 (5 bases). From germline, CDR1 is LNHNV and CDR2 YYDKDF (reference sequence). Trimming removed 0 bases from V and 10 bases from J, with 10 bases in between. The CDR3 is 14 amino acids. CDR3 sequence reads: CATSRDRVSSPLHF. CDR3 sequence (DNA): TGTGCCACCAGCAGAGACAGGGTGAGCTCACCCCTCCACTTT.

The chain links TRBV10-3 to TRBJ1-4; 9 nucleotides agree with TRBD1. Germline V gene data show CDR1 as ENHRY and CDR2 as SYGVKD. The trim removed 10 bases at V and 0 bases at J, leaving 6 bases unmatched. This CDR3 is built from 15 residues. CDR3 sequence (DNA): TGTGCCAGCAGGACAGGGGAGGCAACTAATGAAAAACTGTTTTTT. Translation gives CASRTGEATNEKLFF.

The chain couples TRBV5-1 to TRBJ2-2; 7 positions match TRBD1. The CDR3 runs to 14 residues. V shed 5 bases and J 6 bases; nucleotides not matched to a gene: 7. Germline V gene lookup returns CDR1 SGHRS and CDR2 YFSETQ. CDR3 region: CASRLTGEAGELFF. CDR3 coding DNA: TGCGCCAGCAGATTAACAGGGGAAGCCGGGGAGCTGTTTTTT.

The chain is built from TRBV5-4 and TRBJ2-7, with D perhaps TRBD2 (5 bases). The germline V and J ends were trimmed by 2 bases and 2 bases, with 11 bases remaining between them. CDR1 SGHNT and CDR2 YYREEE come from the germline V gene (reference sequence). The CDR3 extends over 14 amino acids. CDR3 residues: CASSFGSEAYEQYF. The CDR3 coding sequence is TGTGCCAGCAGCTTTGGTAGCGAAGCCTACGAGCAGTACTTC.

The V gene is TRBV6-5, the J gene TRBJ1-3; D possibly corresponds to TRBD1 (5 bases). The CDR3 is 15 residues long. With 7 bases removed from V and 0 bases from J, the gap between germline ends came to 13 bases. Germline V gene data show CDR1 as MNHEY and CDR2 as SVGAGI. The DNA for the CDR3 is TGTGCCAGCACCCCCGGGACCCCCTCTGGAAACACCATATATTTT. This codes for CASTPGTPSGNTIYF.

J is TRBJ2-7 and V is TRBV30; TRBD2 matches at 12 bases. Trimming at V came to 5 bases and at J to 4 bases, leaving 6 bases not matched to a gene. The CDR3 totals 14 residues. Germline assignment: CDR1 GTSNPN and CDR2 SVGIG (reference sequence). The CDR3 region has the DNA TGTGCCTGGGGTGGACTAGCGGGACGGTACGAGCAGTACTTC. This encodes CAWGGLAGRYEQYF. Drawing the rest from reference TRBV30 and TRBJ2-7, the complete variable domain is SQTIHQWPATLVQPVGSPLSLECTVEGTSNPNLYWYRQAAGRGLQLLFYSVGIGQISSEVPQNLSASRPQDRQFILSSKKLLLSDSGFYLCAWGGLAGRYEQYFGPGTRLTVT.

The chain combines TRBV30 with TRBJ2-1; D unclear. This CDR3 is built from 12 residues. The germline CDR1 and CDR2 sequences are GTSNPN and SVGIG (reference sequence). Trimming shortened V by 2 bases and J by 6 bases, and 8 bases separated the two germline ends. The CDR3 DNA reads as TGTGCCTGGAGTAAAATAGCCAATGAGCAGTTCTTC. This gives the protein CAWSKIANEQFF.

The V and J genes are TRBV30 and TRBJ2-1; 10 bases map to TRBD2. V lost 4 bases and J lost 9; bases outside the gene matches: 9. The germline gives CDR1 GTSNPN, CDR2 SVGIG (reference sequence). CDR3 size: 14 residues. CDR3 protein: CAWMGLAGVGEQFF. In DNA form, the CDR3 reads TGTGCCTGGATGGGGCTAGCGGGAGTAGGTGAGCAGTTCTTC.

This clone was seen a handful of times. The V and J genes are TRBV10-1 and TRBJ2-1; D remains ambiguous. Germline V gene sequence: CDR1 WNHNN, CDR2 SYGVQD (reference sequence). The CDR3 is 15 amino acids. V gave up 4 bases and J gave up 0 bases, with 10 bases separating them. The CDR3 DNA is TGCGCCAGCAGTGGGGGATCTAGCTCCTACAATGAGCAGTTCTTC. The encoded protein is CASSGGSSSYNEQFF.

The genes are TRBV7-9 and TRBJ2-1; possible D gene TRBD2, 6 bases. The CDR3 runs 16 residues. Germline CDR1 is SEHNR and CDR2 is FQNEAQ (reference sequence). V lost 3 bases and J lost 8, with 20 bases in between. The CDR3 reads CASSFSGSGAFDEQFF. The CDR3 DNA is TGTGCCAGCAGCTTCAGCGGGTCGGGTGCGTTCGATGAGCAGTTCTTC.

The chain is built from TRBV19 and TRBJ1-5, with D possibly being TRBD1 (5 bases). This CDR3 has 16 amino acids. Deletions cut 7 bases from V and 2 bases from J, with 18 bases between. Germline V gives CDR1 LNHDA, CDR2 SQIVND (reference sequence). This chain's CDR3 is CASKGVGDWGNQPQHF. The CDR3 region has the DNA TGTGCCAGTAAAGGGGTAGGGGATTGGGGCAATCAGCCCCAGCATTTT.

This chain uses TRBV20-1 with TRBJ2-1; D not resolved. Trimming took 2 bases from V and 7 from J, leaving 6 bases between them. This CDR3 contains 11 residues. From germline, CDR1 is DFQATT and CDR2 SNEGSKA (reference sequence). CDR3 DNA sequence: TGCAGTGCTAGACACGTAAATGAGCAGTTCTTC. It yields the protein CSARHVNEQFF.

The chain has TRBV18 and TRBJ2-1; D is uncertain. With 2 bases removed from V and 0 bases from J, the gap between germline ends came to 8 bases. The CDR3 length is 15 residues. CDR1 and CDR2 (germline): KGHSH, LQKENI. As DNA, the CDR3 is TGTGCCAGCTCACCATCCCAGAGCTCCTACAATGAGCAGTTCTTC. Translating gives CASSPSQSSYNEQFF.

This clone appeared once. The chain links TRBV27 to TRBJ1-1; TRBD1 might be the D (5 bases). CDR1 is MNHEY and CDR2 is SMNVEV in the germline V gene (reference sequence). CDR3 length: 14 amino acids. The germline V and J ends were trimmed by 3 bases and 3 bases, with 11 bases remaining between them. CDR3 loop: CASSFRGWDTEAFF. The DNA for the CDR3 is TGTGCCAGCAGTTTCCGGGGGTGGGACACTGAAGCTTTCTTT.

The V gene is TRBV5-1, the J gene TRBJ2-3; maybe TRBD2 (6 bases). This CDR3 is 14 amino acids long. The germline V gene has CDR1 SGHRS and CDR2 YFSETQ. The V end was cut by 3 bases, the J end by 6 bases, with 14 bases between. The CDR3 sequence is CASSWALATDTQYF. CDR3 nucleotides: TGCGCCAGCAGCTGGGCCCTAGCGACGGATACGCAGTATTTT.

This clone appeared a single time. This chain uses TRBV6-5 with TRBJ2-7, with D uncertain. Trimming removed 0 bases at V and 3 bases at J, with 9 bases between. Looked up from germline, CDR1 is MNHEY and CDR2 is SVGAGI. This CDR3 contains 14 residues. The DNA for the CDR3 is TGTGCCAGCAGTTACTCGACCCCCGGCTACGAGCAGTACTTC. Translation gives CASSYSTPGYEQYF.

The chain has TRBV19 and TRBJ2-1, with a weak D call TRBD2 (6 bases). The CDR3 sequence is 15 residues long. Per germline, CDR1 LNHDA and CDR2 SQIVND (reference sequence). V lost 5 bases and J 6 bases, leaving 17 bases between the germline ends. CDR3 in DNA: TGTGCCAGTAGTGCCCGGGGAGGTCTAGGCAATGAGCAGTTCTTC. This sequence encodes CASSARGGLGNEQFF.

This chain links TRBV9 with TRBJ2-5, with TRBD1 matching 8 bases. CDR1 SGDLS and CDR2 YYNGEE come from the germline V gene. V dropped 3 bases and J dropped 0; count of bases not matched to a gene: 4. The CDR3 sequence is 15 residues long. The CDR3 coding sequence is TGTGCCAGCAGCGCCAGACAGGGGTACCAAGAGACCCAGTACTTC. Translated: CASSARQGYQETQYF. The full variable domain, rest sourced from reference TRBV9 and TRBJ2-5, is DSGVTQTPKHLITATGQRVTLRCSPRSGDLSVYWYQQSLDQGLQFLIQYYNGEERAKGNILERFSAQQFPDLHSELNLSSLELGDSALYFCASSARQGYQETQYFGPGTRLLVL.

CDR3 nucleotide sequence: TGCGCCAGCAGCGAGAGCACAGAGAACACTGAAGCTTTCTTT. Its protein product is CASSESTENTEAFF. The genes are TRBV5-1 and TRBJ1-1; D call uncertain. Trimming removed 4 bases at V and 1 base at J, with 11 bases between. The CDR3 is 14 amino acids. Germline values: CDR1 SGHRS, CDR2 YFSETQ.

The chain combines TRBV18 with TRBJ1-1; 7 bases fit TRBD1. The junction had 16 bases not matched to a gene; V was cut back by 0 bases and J by 0 bases. Germline V lookup: CDR1 KGHSH, CDR2 LQKENI. The CDR3 runs 20 residues. CDR3 in DNA: TGTGCCAGCTCACCACCACGTGAGACAGGGCGAGGATTTATGAACACTGAAGCTTTCTTT. Its protein is CASSPPRETGRGFMNTEAFF.

The chain couples TRBV5-1 to TRBJ1-3, with 10 bases fitting TRBD1. Trimming at V came to 0 bases and at J to 1 base, leaving 7 bases not matched to a gene. This CDR3 region has 18 residues. Per germline, CDR1 SGHRS and CDR2 YFSETQ. This CDR3 is CASSLGDRGPLSGNTIYF. The CDR3 bases are TGCGCCAGCAGCTTGGGGGACAGGGGACCGCTTTCTGGAAACACCATATATTTT.

The chain uses TRBV10-1 and TRBJ2-1, with 7 bases matching TRBD2. This CDR3 has 16 residues. Germline-derived CDR1 and CDR2 are WNHNN and SYGVQD (reference sequence). V was pared by 3 bases and J by 8 bases, with 13 bases of the junction left unmatched. CDR3 DNA: TGCGCCAGCAGTGACAGTCGGGGGAGGGCCGTCGATGAGCAGTTCTTC. As protein: CASSDSRGRAVDEQFF.

The J gene is TRBJ2-1, the V gene TRBV25-1, with 7 nucleotides matching TRBD2. The CDR3 spans 16 residues. Losses at the gene ends were 1 base for V and 0 bases for J; bases not matched to a gene: 3. Germline V gives CDR1 MGHDK, CDR2 SYGVNS. The CDR3 DNA reads as TGTGCCAGCAGTGAATGGGGGGGGAGCTCCTACAATGAGCAGTTCTTC. As protein: CASSEWGGSSYNEQFF.

The rearrangement uses TRBV7-3 and TRBJ2-2; TRBD2 might be the D (5 bases). The CDR3 consists of 15 residues. The V end lost 5 bases, the J end lost 1 base, and 11 bases lay between the germline ends. Germline V gene lookup returns CDR1 SGHTA and CDR2 FQGTGA. CDR3 in amino acids: CASSLLGGNTGELFF. Written as DNA, the CDR3 is TGTGCCAGCAGCCTACTCGGAGGGAACACCGGGGAGCTGTTTTTT.

This clone was seen just once. The chain links TRBV11-2 to TRBJ1-2; D is undetermined. The CDR3 runs 14 residues. Trimming took off 1 base at V and 6 bases at J, with 12 bases between the two ends. Germline CDR1 SGHAT, CDR2 FQNNGV. In DNA, the CDR3 is TGTGCCAGCAGCTTAGGGACGGTGAGGAATGGCTACACCTTC. Translated, it gives CASSLGTVRNGYTF.

This sequence joins TRBV3-1 (or the pseudogene TRBV3-2) and TRBJ1-2; D is unclear. Germline V CDR1 and CDR2: LGHDT, YNNKEL (reference sequence). Trimming removed 2 bases at V and 6 bases at J, with 13 bases between. This CDR3 region has 14 residues. CDR3 region: CASSQFGEVDGYTF. The CDR3 DNA reads TGTGCCAGCAGCCAATTCGGGGAGGTTGATGGCTACACCTTC.

The chain combines TRBV7-6 with TRBJ1-3; D unclear. The CDR3 runs 16 residues. Per the germline V gene, CDR1 is SGHVS and CDR2 is FNYEAQ. The V end lost 5 bases, the J end lost 0 bases, and 14 bases lay between the germline ends. The CDR3 spells CASSTPLEDSGNTIYF. CDR3 coding DNA: TGTGCCAGCAGCACCCCGCTGGAGGACTCTGGAAACACCATATATTTT.

The J gene is TRBJ2-1, the V gene TRBV10-3; TRBD2 might be the D (6 bases). CDR1 ENHRY and CDR2 SYGVKD come from the germline V gene. The ends were cut back, 10 bases at V and 5 bases at J, with 18 bases in the middle. CDR3 length equals 14 residues. Here the CDR3 reads CATSREESNNEQFF. CDR3 sequence (DNA): TGTGCCACCTCAAGGGAGGAGAGCAACAATGAGCAGTTCTTC.